One T cell receptor (beta chain) is described in this entry. Its antigen remains unknown. The CDR3 extends over 16 amino acids. Germline V lookup: CDR1 SGHTA, CDR2 FQGTGA. The V and J ends lost 5 bases and 4 bases, in that order; junction bases with no gene match: 8. The data are from a study of cytomegalovirus exposure and HLA in healthy donors. Regarding the study as a whole: HLA allele associations emerged for roughly 16,000 TCR beta sequences in a later analysis, at 0.05 false discovery rate.

Both 60 Vbeta primers and 13 Jbeta primers went into the PCR. The method was immunoSEQ multiplex PCR; TCRdb's version includes in-frame clones alone and lacks a portion of them. The data show more than 85,000 clones, approximately 82% seen once. V is TRBV7-3 and J is TRBJ2-2, with 9 bases that match TRBD2. The origin of this receptor is a man aged 35-49 years in good health and CMV-seronegative. The sequenced material came from PBMCs. CDR3 nucleotide sequence: TGTGCCAGCAGCCTCCTGGGCGGGAGGGGCACCGGGGAGCTGTTTTTT. This sequence encodes CASSLLGGRGTGELFF.